This T cell receptor (beta chain) is from a study of PD-1 blockade in classical Hodgkin lymphoma. This clone was observed a handful of times. Every patient experienced relapse after autologous stem cell transplantation, and brentuximab vedotin exposure varied. The CDR3 contains 17 residues. Germline V lookup: CDR1 WSHSY, CDR2 SAAADI. Trimming took 2 bases from V and 2 from J, leaving 13 bases between them. Libraries were prepared by immunoSEQ multiplex PCR; TCRdb keeps only in-frame clonotypes and omits some of them. The sample lists around 91,000 clones; around 90% were seen once. The chain carries TRBV10-2 and TRBJ2-6; weak D call: TRBD1 (6 bases). The sample consisted of peripheral blood mononuclear cells (PBMCs), taken at baseline. The sequence derives from a human donor with classical Hodgkin lymphoma. CDR3 amino acids: CASSEGTGSPGANVLTF. The CDR3 DNA sequence: TGCGCCAGCAGTGAGGGAACAGGGAGCCCTGGGGCCAACGTCCTGACTTTC.